The 15 T cell receptor beta chains reported below all come from one sample, sequenced in a study of shared clonotypes between healthy human individuals. Libraries were prepared by immunoSEQ multiplex PCR; TCRdb keeps only in-frame clonotypes and omits some of them. The table includes 470,000 or so clones, 65% to 85% detected once. Sequenced material: PBMCs. The receptor source for this set is a woman in her thirties or forties in good health. Some clones in this sample may be carry-over from other donors' samples.

About this clone: A far larger clone differs by one base, so this is likely a read error. The chain links TRBV25-1 to TRBJ2-5; TRBD1 is a possible D gene (6 bases). The J call is in doubt because the DNA end fits TRBJ2-7 better. The CDR3 consists of 14 residues. Per germline, CDR1 MGHDK and CDR2 SYGVNS. The DNA for the CDR3 is TGTGCCAGCAGTGACTCCGCAGGGGTGTACGAGCAGTACTTC. Translated: CASSDSAGVYEQYF.

As for this clone: A read error is likely here: a far larger clone is one base away. The sample contains more than one DNA sequence encoding this CDR3. The chain has TRBV2 and TRBJ2-2; 10 nucleotides agree with TRBD1. The CDR3 runs to 15 residues. Germline V gene sequence: CDR1 SNHLY, CDR2 FYNNEI. The CDR3 DNA reads as TGTGCCAGCAGGACAGGGGGCGCGAACACCGGGGAGCTGTTCTTT. Residues: CASRTGGANTGELFF.

This clone was seen repeatedly, ten times or more. V and J are TRBV6-5 and TRBJ2-2; D gene unclear. The germline V and J ends were trimmed by 8 bases and 9 bases, with 22 bases remaining between them. CDR1 is MNHEY, CDR2 SVGAGI, per germline. The CDR3 is 15 amino acids. The CDR3, as DNA: TGTGCCAGCTTTCGGTACGGCGCCGACCACCGGGAGCTGTTTTTT. It translates to CASFRYGADHRELFF.

With respect to this clone: Only one base separates this from a far larger clonotype, so it likely reflects a read error. Additional DNA sequences in this sample encode the identical CDR3. The rearrangement joins TRBV4-1 to TRBJ1-2; no definite D call. This CDR3 spans 13 amino acids. In germline, CDR1 is MGHRA, CDR2 YSYEKL. The DNA of the CDR3 is TGCGCAAGCAGCCAAGATTCCCCGACTGGCTACACCTTC. It specifies CASSQDSPTGYTF.

The chain combines TRBV25-1 with TRBJ2-1; 12 bases map to TRBD2. CDR1 and CDR2 (germline): MGHDK, SYGVNS. With V trimmed by 5 bases and J by 3 bases, 5 bases remained unmatched. CDR3 length: 16 amino acids. CDR3 sequence: CASSPLAGGGYNEQFF. The CDR3 DNA reads as TGTGCCAGCAGTCCCCTAGCGGGAGGGGGCTACAATGAGCAGTTCTTC.

J is TRBJ2-3 and V is TRBV9, with D hard to call. The germline gives CDR1 SGDLS, CDR2 YYNGEE. V gave up 4 bases and J gave up 0 bases, with 6 bases separating them. The CDR3 extends over 13 amino acids. CDR3 sequence reads: CASSRSSTDTQYF. The CDR3 DNA sequence: TGTGCCAGCAGCAGATCTAGCACAGATACGCAGTATTTT.

Worth noting for this clone: A far larger clone is only one base removed, so a read error is likely. V usage is TRBV18 and J usage is TRBJ1-2; D is perhaps TRBD1 (6 bases). CDR1 KGHSH and CDR2 LQKENI come from the germline V gene. The CDR3 covers 13 residues. With 3 bases removed from V and 4 bases from J, the gap between germline ends came to 9 bases. CDR3 bases: TGTGCCAGCTCACCGGGACATAGCTATGGCTACACCTTC. It is translated as CASSPGHSYGYTF.

The CDR3 loop reads CASRWRRGSNTGELFF. CDR3 sequence (DNA): TGTGCCAGCAGATGGCGCAGGGGGTCGAACACCGGGGAGCTGTTTTTT. The V gene is TRBV27, the J gene TRBJ2-2; TRBD1 aligns across 7 bases. Germline CDR1 is MNHEY and CDR2 is SMNVEV (reference sequence). Trimming cost V 6 bases and J 0 bases; bases outside gene matches: 7. The CDR3 consists of 16 residues.

On this clone: A far more abundant clone sits one base away, making this likely a read error. The chain has TRBV6-6 and TRBJ2-7; D gene uncertain. The CDR3 extends over 15 amino acids. V lost 6 bases to trimming and J lost 4 bases, with 19 bases between them. The V gene's germline CDR1 is MNHNY and CDR2 SVGAGI (reference sequence). Written as DNA, the CDR3 is TGTGCCAGCAGGACCTCGGTAGATCAATTTTACGAGCAGTACTTC. As protein: CASRTSVDQFYEQYF.

This clone came up many times. Other DNA sequences of this sample code for an identical CDR3. The rearrangement joins TRBV7-9 to TRBJ1-1; the D is unclear. Trimming pared 3 bases from V and 1 base from J, leaving 6 bases between. This CDR3 region has 13 residues. Germline loops: CDR1 SEHNR, CDR2 FQNEAQ (reference sequence). For the CDR3, the DNA is TGTGCCAGCAGCTTTTGGGGGAACACTGAAGCTTTCTTT. Its translation: CASSFWGNTEAFF.

This rearrangement joins TRBV7-3 to TRBJ2-5, with D tentatively TRBD2 (7 bases). The CDR3 contains 15 residues. The V gene lost 2 bases and the J gene lost 4 bases, with 14 bases spanning the gap. Germline lookup yields CDR1 SGHTA and CDR2 FQGTGA. CDR3 nucleotides: TGTGCCAGCAGCTTATCTGGGGGGGCTGGAGAGACCCAGTACTTC. This codes for CASSLSGGAGETQYF.

With regard to this clone: A read error is the likely source, as a far larger clone sits one nucleotide away. At the DNA level, this CDR3 is encoded by other sequences in the same sample as well. This chain connects TRBV6-6 to TRBJ1-1; D perhaps matches TRBD1 (5 bases). This CDR3 has 15 amino acids. The V gene's germline CDR1 is MNHNY and CDR2 SVGAGI (reference sequence). The germline V and J ends were trimmed by 10 bases and 8 bases, with 26 bases remaining between them. For the CDR3, the DNA is TGTGCCACCCACCCGAGTCCAGGGCTTGGCACCGAAGCTTTCTTT. It encodes CATHPSPGLGTEAFF.

Of note for this clone: This CDR3 is also generated by other DNA sequences in the sample. The genes are TRBV2 and TRBJ2-7, with D possibly being TRBD1 or TRBD2 (6 bases each). V lost 7 bases, J lost 4 bases, and 17 bases lay in between. The CDR3 contains 14 residues. Per the germline V gene, CDR1 is SNHLY and CDR2 is FYNNEI. The CDR3 spells CASTVGGIGYEQYF. The CDR3 nucleotides are TGTGCCAGCACGGTCGGGGGCATCGGGTACGAGCAGTACTTC.

This sequence joins TRBV5-1 and TRBJ2-7; D may be TRBD2 (6 bases). Germline V gene lookup returns CDR1 SGHRS and CDR2 YFSETQ. This CDR3 has 15 residues. Trimming cost V 0 bases and J 2 bases, with 12 bases left between them. CDR3 in amino acids: CASSLGLVTAYEQYF. The CDR3, as DNA: TGCGCCAGCAGCTTGGGACTAGTCACTGCCTACGAGCAGTACTTC.

This clone was recorded a few times. The V call is TRBV30, the J call TRBJ2-7; 10 nucleotides line up with TRBD2. The germline V gene has CDR1 GTSNPN and CDR2 SVGIG (reference sequence). V lost 5 bases to trimming and J lost 6 bases; unmatched junction nucleotides: 7. The CDR3 spans 13 residues. In DNA, the CDR3 is TGTGCCTGGGCGACTAGCGGGTCTGGCGAGCAGTACTTC. Translating gives CAWATSGSGEQYF.